A single sample is the source of the 22 T cell receptor beta chains below, sequenced in a study of blood T cell repertoires in COVID-19. The table came from immunoSEQ multiplex PCR; TCRdb's copy has only in-frame clones and leaves some out. The sample contains approximately 150,000 clones, around 81% of which appear only once. The sequenced material came from peripheral blood. The receptors derive from a human donor in a cohort sampled during active COVID-19.

The V and J genes are TRBV19 and TRBJ2-7, with unresolved D. Germline V gives CDR1 LNHDA, CDR2 SQIVND (reference sequence). This CDR3 has 13 residues. V lost 1 base and J 2 bases, leaving 6 bases between the germline ends. The CDR3 bases are TGTGCCAGTAGTATAGGGCACACCTACGAGCAGTACTTC. It is translated as CASSIGHTYEQYF.

This sequence joins TRBV10-1 and TRBJ2-1; TRBD2 aligns across 7 bases. The V segment lost 7 bases and the J segment 2 bases; nucleotides outside the gene matches: 14. Germline-derived CDR1 and CDR2 are WNHNN and SYGVQD (reference sequence). This CDR3 region has 17 residues. This CDR3 reads CASKTREASGPYNEQFF. The CDR3 nucleotides are TGCGCCAGCAAGACTAGGGAGGCTAGCGGTCCCTACAATGAGCAGTTCTTC.

The rearrangement links TRBV6-6 to TRBJ2-5; D perhaps matches TRBD2 (5 bases). V shed 6 bases and J shed 3 bases, with 14 bases lying between them. The CDR3 consists of 14 residues. Germline CDR1 and CDR2: MNHNY and SVGAGI (reference sequence). The CDR3 nucleotides are TGTGCCAGCAGACTATTTGGAGGAGAAGAGACCCAGTACTTC. Amino acid sequence: CASRLFGGEETQYF.

The genes are TRBV28 and TRBJ1-1; D gene unclear. Germline V gives CDR1 MDHEN, CDR2 SYDVKM. Trimming cost V 3 bases and J 5 bases, with 22 bases left between them. The CDR3 consists of 17 residues. The CDR3 DNA sequence: TGTGCCAGCAGTTTTTGGCCGGGAGGGCGGGGAGGGACTGAAGCTTTCTTT. It encodes CASSFWPGGRGGTEAFF.

The chain couples TRBV5-1 to TRBJ1-2; TRBD1 matches at 7 bases. Germline V gene sequence: CDR1 SGHRS, CDR2 YFSETQ. The CDR3 is 15 amino acids. J lost 3 bases, V lost 2 bases, and 7 bases had no gene match. The chain's CDR3 is CASSLNRGLDYGYTF. The DNA of the CDR3 is TGCGCCAGCAGCTTAAACAGGGGTTTGGACTATGGCTACACCTTC.

CDR3 residues: CASSPQQGYEQYF. CDR3 nucleotide sequence: TGTGCCAGCAGCCCCCAACAGGGCTACGAGCAGTACTTC. V usage is TRBV7-6 and J usage is TRBJ2-7; D might be TRBD1 (6 bases). Germline V gene data show CDR1 as SGHVS and CDR2 as FNYEAQ. The CDR3 has 13 amino acids. V shed 5 bases and J shed 3 bases, with 11 bases lying between them.

This clone was counted a few times. The rearrangement uses TRBV9 and TRBJ1-1; D might be TRBD1 (6 bases). Germline loops: CDR1 SGDLS, CDR2 YYNGEE. Trimming pared 1 base from V and 3 bases from J, leaving 16 bases between. This CDR3 is built from 16 residues. The CDR3 coding sequence is TGTGCCAGCAGCGTACGCCCAGGGGTAACGTACACTGAAGCTTTCTTT. It codes for CASSVRPGVTYTEAFF.

The chain recombines TRBV6-6 with TRBJ2-1; 7 bases are shared with TRBD2. Looked up from germline, CDR1 is MNHNY and CDR2 is SVGAGI (reference sequence). The CDR3 has 15 amino acids. The trim removed 6 bases at V and 10 bases at J, leaving 15 bases unmatched. This CDR3 is CASRSTGGPGGEQFF. The CDR3 nucleotides read TGTGCCAGCAGGTCGACGGGAGGCCCGGGGGGAGAGCAGTTCTTC.

The CDR3 bases are TGTGCCAGCAACAACAAAGCGGGGGCCTACAATGAGCAGTTCTTC. Translated, it gives CASNNKAGAYNEQFF. The chain couples TRBV5-4 to TRBJ2-1; TRBD2 aligns across 8 bases. V dropped 6 bases and J dropped 2; count of bases not matched to a gene: 7. Germline values: CDR1 SGHNT, CDR2 YYREEE (reference sequence). This CDR3 has 15 amino acids.

V usage is TRBV11-2 and J usage is TRBJ1-2; D gene unclear. The CDR3 consists of 17 residues. Germline V gene lookup returns CDR1 SGHAT and CDR2 FQNNGV. Trimming removed 5 bases from V and 2 bases from J, with 21 bases in between. The CDR3 spells CASSQPWASGPNYGYTF. The CDR3 DNA reads as TGTGCCAGCAGCCAACCGTGGGCTTCAGGCCCCAACTATGGCTACACCTTC.

The V and J genes are TRBV7-9 and TRBJ2-5; 7 bases line up with TRBD1. The trim removed 3 bases at V and 4 bases at J, leaving 8 bases unmatched. CDR1 and CDR2 from the germline V gene are SEHNR and FQNEAQ (reference sequence). The CDR3 is made up of 15 amino acids. The CDR3: CASSFTTGIPETQYF. The CDR3 coding sequence is TGTGCCAGCAGCTTTACGACAGGGATCCCAGAGACCCAGTACTTC.

The chain is built from TRBV28 and TRBJ1-3; weak D call: TRBD1 (6 bases). The V end lost 5 bases, the J end lost 4 bases, and 15 bases lay between the germline ends. Germline assignment: CDR1 MDHEN and CDR2 SYDVKM. The CDR3 is 15 amino acids. In DNA, the CDR3 is TGTGCCAGCAGTCCTTGGACAGTTTCGGGAAACACCATATATTTT. It yields the protein CASSPWTVSGNTIYF.

The V call is TRBV5-1, the J call TRBJ1-1, with 11 bases aligning to TRBD1. The CDR3 runs 14 residues. Looked up from germline, CDR1 is SGHRS and CDR2 is YFSETQ. With V trimmed by 4 bases and J by 7 bases, 6 bases remained unmatched. CDR3 protein: CASSRGTGGLEAFF. CDR3 in DNA: TGCGCCAGCAGCAGAGGGACAGGGGGTCTTGAAGCTTTCTTT.

This clone appeared a few times. The chain joins TRBV5-1 to TRBJ2-7; 12 bases align to TRBD1. V lost 8 bases to trimming and J lost 0 bases; unmatched junction nucleotides: 6. Germline V gene data show CDR1 as SGHRS and CDR2 as YFSETQ. There are 15 residues in the CDR3. CDR3 bases: TGCGCCAGGCTGGGACAGGGGGCGTTCTCCTACGAGCAGTACTTC. Amino acid sequence: CARLGQGAFSYEQYF.

The chain links TRBV6-5 to TRBJ2-2, with 7 nucleotides matching TRBD2. Germline-derived CDR1 and CDR2 are MNHEY and SVGAGI. The CDR3 loop spans 16 amino acids. V lost 3 bases, J lost 2 bases, and 6 bases stayed unmatched. This CDR3 reads CASSYRSGINTGELFF. In nucleotides, the CDR3 is TGTGCCAGCAGTTATAGGAGCGGGATTAACACCGGGGAGCTGTTTTTT.

V gene TRBV21-1 combines with J gene TRBJ2-7; the D call in the table, TRBD1, was not verified against the DNA. TRBV21-1 is designated a pseudogene. The CDR3 runs 19 residues. CDR3 region: CASSKARVRPGATSYEQYF. In DNA, the CDR3 is TGTGCCAGCAGCAAAGCCCGAGTCCGCCCAGGGGCTACCTCCTACGAGCAGTACTTC.

This sequence joins TRBV4-1 and TRBJ1-1; 9 nucleotides match TRBD1. The germline V gene has CDR1 MGHRA and CDR2 YSYEKL. The CDR3 is made up of 14 amino acids. With 10 bases clipped from V and 1 base from J, the junction kept 7 bases outside the gene matches. CDR3 nucleotide sequence: TGCGCCACTCGACAGGGGGGCACGAACACTGAAGCTTTCTTT. Translating gives CATRQGGTNTEAFF.

The J gene is TRBJ2-1, the V gene TRBV3-1 (or the pseudogene TRBV3-2); 10 nucleotides align to TRBD2. The ends lost 7 bases at V and 8 bases at J; junction bases unmatched: 11. This CDR3 spans 15 amino acids. CDR1 and CDR2 (germline): LGHDT, YNNKEL (reference sequence). CDR3 DNA sequence: TGTGCCAGCACCTCCAGCGGGAGGGGGGGGGATGAGCAGTTCTTC. Translating gives CASTSSGRGGDEQFF.

J is TRBJ1-2 and V is TRBV19, with D possibly matching TRBD1 (6 bases). This CDR3 spans 14 amino acids. The germline gives CDR1 LNHDA, CDR2 SQIVND (reference sequence). The V gene lost 6 bases and the J gene lost 6 bases, with 17 bases spanning the gap. This chain's CDR3 is CASRRTGRGDGYTF. CDR3 DNA sequence: TGTGCCAGTAGAAGAACAGGGAGGGGAGATGGCTACACCTTC.

Turning to this clone: Other nucleotide sequences from this sample produce the same CDR3. The chain employs TRBV9 and TRBJ1-6, with a possible D match to TRBD1 (5 bases). Between the trimmed V and J ends, which lost 0 bases and 6 bases, there was a span of 7 bases. This CDR3 contains 14 residues. Germline V gene data show CDR1 as SGDLS and CDR2 as YYNGEE. Here the CDR3 reads CASSVAQGNSPLHF. The CDR3 nucleotides are TGTGCCAGCAGCGTAGCCCAGGGTAATTCACCCCTCCACTTT.

The chain carries TRBV9 and TRBJ2-2; D unresolved. Germline V lookup: CDR1 SGDLS, CDR2 YYNGEE. The CDR3 consists of 16 residues. Trimming pared 0 bases from V and 0 bases from J, leaving 9 bases between. The CDR3 reads CASSVVGNANTGELFF. As DNA, the CDR3 is TGTGCCAGCAGCGTAGTTGGCAACGCGAACACCGGGGAGCTGTTTTTT.

V and J are TRBV18 and TRBJ1-4, with TRBD1 matching over 7 bases. Germline CDR1 KGHSH, CDR2 LQKENI. The CDR3 covers 17 residues. The ends lost 2 bases at V and 8 bases at J; junction bases unmatched: 14. This CDR3 is CASSPDLHRGGEEKLFF. The CDR3 bases are TGTGCCAGCTCACCAGACCTACACAGGGGTGGAGAGGAAAAACTGTTTTTT.